This entry is about one T cell receptor beta chain. As yet, its antigen is unknown. Germline V gives CDR1 MGHRA, CDR2 YSYEKL. V lost 0 bases and J lost 7, with 9 bases in between. The CDR3 is 13 amino acids. This entry is derived from a study of cytomegalovirus exposure and HLA in healthy donors. In the study overall: Later analysis reported that the 95 to 150 validation repertoires shared the platform of the roughly 680 first-cohort repertoires.

Broader study findings: According to reports, the classifier identified cytomegalovirus status with high specificity and sensitivity. There were a few CMV-associated chains whose specificity for CMV antigens was confirmed in vitro.

Clones were read by immunoSEQ multiplex PCR, and TCRdb kept only the in-frame ones, dropping some. Of about 220,000 clones detected, approximately 88% appear once; the ten largest clones hold about 14%. This TCR was recovered from a woman aged 25-40 years in good health and CMV-seropositive. The rearrangement joins TRBV4-1 to TRBJ2-5; perhaps TRBD1 as D (6 bases). Source material: PBMCs. The CDR3 reads CASSQEEGGTQYF. The CDR3, as DNA: TGCGCCAGCAGCCAAGAGGAAGGGGGGACCCAGTACTTC.